A selection of T cell receptor beta chains follows, all from one sample in a study of T cell clones after liver transplantation. Assay used: immunoSEQ multiplex PCR; TCRdb lists only in-frame clones, some missing. The data show 9,000 to 10,000 clones, with 60% to 80% seen just once and about 17% held by the top ten. Sequenced here: CD8+ T cells from blood, sampled before liver transplant. These receptors came from a human donor who received a liver transplant. Each CDR3 is given without its conserved first and last residue.

>TRBV7-6
ASSFSLAGGPNEQF
>TRBV13
ASSYGQGAVQPQH
>TRBV30
ARSGTGRDSPYEQY
>TRBV5-4
ASSTSSGGFGGELF
>TRBV7-9
ASDRGNEQF
>TRBV18
ASSPPGLAGGSTDTQY
>TRBV7-8
ASSRERGANQPQH
>TRBV9
ASSGGGAHQPQH
>TRBV30
AWGQADTDTQY
>TRBV11-2
ASSLEAGLGSGELF
>TRBV5-4
ASSFRDGGGASEQY
>TRBV7-3
ASSLGGLSDTQY
>TRBV7-9
ASSPAQRLNTEAF
>TRBV27
ASSPGLSTEAF
>TRBV7-3
ASSLRILRGAARSPLH
>TRBV14
ASSQEKYQETQY
>TRBV6-6
ASSNRGYGQPQH
>TRBV7-9
ASSPGLAPGEQY
>TRBV7-9
ASSLAQRIDYGYT
>TRBV27
ASTQGTRGYNEQF
>TRBV19
ASTVWEGPSGANVLT
>TRBV28
ASSLQGGYGYT
>TRBV6-1
ASGLEGTDTQY
>TRBV5-4
ASSFRNYYNEQF
>TRBV29-1
SVELAGGSSYNEQF
>TRBV5-5
ASITDLSSGNTIY
>TRBV27
ASSLVGSGGETQY
>TRBV28
ASSFNLGVDQPQH